One and the same sample provided the 3 T cell receptor beta chains below, sequenced in a study of blood T cell repertoires in COVID-19. Produced via immunoSEQ multiplex PCR; TCRdb's table is partial and in-frame only. Here the sample spans roughly 150,000 clones, about 79% being singletons. Sample: peripheral blood. The receptors originated from a woman aged 50 to 60 in a cohort sampled during active or convalescent COVID-19.

V gene TRBV10-3 combines with J gene TRBJ1-2, with TRBD1 matching over 9 bases. The CDR3 runs 14 residues. The germline V gene encodes CDR1 ENHRY and CDR2 SYGVKD. The V gene end was trimmed by 2 bases and the J gene end by 6 bases; junction bases not matched to a gene: 4. Written as DNA, the CDR3 is TGTGCCATCAGTGAGACGGGACAGGGAAATGGCTACACCTTC. It codes for CAISETGQGNGYTF.

The chain employs TRBV4-3 and TRBJ2-5; TRBD1 is a possible D gene (6 bases). Germline-derived CDR1 and CDR2 are LGHNA and YSLEER. The V end was cut by 0 bases, the J end by 5 bases, with 13 bases between. This CDR3 has 15 amino acids. Here the CDR3 DNA reads TGCGCCAGCAGCCAAGACTACAGGGACGGGGAGACCCAGTACTTC. The encoded protein is CASSQDYRDGETQYF.

V and J are TRBV4-3 and TRBJ1-2; 7 bases fit TRBD1. This CDR3 comprises 15 residues. With V trimmed by 1 base and J by 5 bases, 7 bases remained unmatched. CDR1 LGHNA and CDR2 YSLEER come from the germline V gene. For the CDR3, the DNA is TGCGCCAGCAGCCAAGCTGAGGGGGCGCGGTATGGCTACACCTTC. It translates to CASSQAEGARYGYTF.